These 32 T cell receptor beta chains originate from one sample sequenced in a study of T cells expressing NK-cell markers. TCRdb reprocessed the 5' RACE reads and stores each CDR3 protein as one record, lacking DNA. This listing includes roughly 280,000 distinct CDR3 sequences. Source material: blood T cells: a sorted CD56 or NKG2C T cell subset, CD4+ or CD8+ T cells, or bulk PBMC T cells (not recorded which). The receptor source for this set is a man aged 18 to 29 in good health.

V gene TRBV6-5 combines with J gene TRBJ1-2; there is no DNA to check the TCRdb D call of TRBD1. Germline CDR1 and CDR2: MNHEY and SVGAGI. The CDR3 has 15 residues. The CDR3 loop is CASSYQAGGNYGYTF.

This CDR3 is CASSPNYGGGPQFF. The chain carries TRBV5-6 and TRBJ2-1; the TCRdb call, TRBD1, lacks DNA for checking. Looked up from germline, CDR1 is SGHDT and CDR2 is YYEEEE. The CDR3 length is 14 residues.

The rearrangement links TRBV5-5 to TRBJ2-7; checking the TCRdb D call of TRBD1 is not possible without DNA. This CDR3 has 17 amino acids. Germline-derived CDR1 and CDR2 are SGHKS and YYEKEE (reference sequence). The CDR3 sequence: CASSLHPGQGYSYEQYF.

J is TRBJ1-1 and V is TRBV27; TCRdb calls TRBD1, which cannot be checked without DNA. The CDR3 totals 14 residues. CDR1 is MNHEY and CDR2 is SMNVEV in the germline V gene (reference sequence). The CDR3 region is CASRPGQQNTEAFF.

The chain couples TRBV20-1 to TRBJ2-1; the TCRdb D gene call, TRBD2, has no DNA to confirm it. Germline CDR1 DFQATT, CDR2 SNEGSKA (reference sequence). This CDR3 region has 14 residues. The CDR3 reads CSAEWTSGVDEQFF.

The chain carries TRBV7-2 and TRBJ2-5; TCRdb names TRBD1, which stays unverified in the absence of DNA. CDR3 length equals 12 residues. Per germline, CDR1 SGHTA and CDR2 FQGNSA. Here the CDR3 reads CASAGRQETQYF.

The CDR3 here is CASSYRLGLAGNEQFF. The chain has TRBV6-5 and TRBJ2-1; the TCRdb call, TRBD2, lacks DNA for checking. This CDR3 comprises 16 residues. CDR1 and CDR2 (germline): MNHEY, SVGAGI.

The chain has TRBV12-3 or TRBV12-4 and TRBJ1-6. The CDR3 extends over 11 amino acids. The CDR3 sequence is CASARNSPLHF.

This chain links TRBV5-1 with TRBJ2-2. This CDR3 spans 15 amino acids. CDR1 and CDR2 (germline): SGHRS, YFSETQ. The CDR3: CASSLSLTNTGELFF. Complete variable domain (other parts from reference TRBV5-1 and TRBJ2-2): KAGVTQTPRYLIKTRGQQVTLSCSPISGHRSVSWYQQTPGQGLQFLFEYFSETQRNKGNFPGRFSGRQFSNSRSEMNVSTLELGDSALYLCASSLSLTNTGELFFGEGSRLTVL.

CDR3: CATSRGGSGAITSEFF. This chain links TRBV15 with TRBJ2-1; TCRdb names TRBD2, which stays unverified in the absence of DNA. Germline V CDR1 and CDR2: LNHNV, YYDKDF (reference sequence). The CDR3 spans 16 residues.

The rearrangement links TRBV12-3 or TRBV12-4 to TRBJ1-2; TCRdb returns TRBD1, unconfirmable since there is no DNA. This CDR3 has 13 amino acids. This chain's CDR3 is CASCARGRSGYTF.

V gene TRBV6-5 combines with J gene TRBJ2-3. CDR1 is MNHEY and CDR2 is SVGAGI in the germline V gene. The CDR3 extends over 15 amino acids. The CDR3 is CASSSLQSSTDTQYF.

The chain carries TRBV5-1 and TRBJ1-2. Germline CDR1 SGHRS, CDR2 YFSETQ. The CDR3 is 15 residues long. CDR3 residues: CASSLEEIPIYGYTF. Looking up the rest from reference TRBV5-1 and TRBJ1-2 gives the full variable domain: KAGVTQTPRYLIKTRGQQVTLSCSPISGHRSVSWYQQTPGQGLQFLFEYFSETQRNKGNFPGRFSGRQFSNSRSEMNVSTLELGDSALYLCASSLEEIPIYGYTFGSGTRLTVV.

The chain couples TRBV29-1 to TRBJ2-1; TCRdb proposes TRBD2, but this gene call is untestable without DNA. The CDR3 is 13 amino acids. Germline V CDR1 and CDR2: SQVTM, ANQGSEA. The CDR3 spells CSVGRQLGFEQFF.

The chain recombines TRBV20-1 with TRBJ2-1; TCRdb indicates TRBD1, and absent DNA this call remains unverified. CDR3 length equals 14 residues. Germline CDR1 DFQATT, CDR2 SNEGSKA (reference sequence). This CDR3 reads CSALLRTRDNEQFF.

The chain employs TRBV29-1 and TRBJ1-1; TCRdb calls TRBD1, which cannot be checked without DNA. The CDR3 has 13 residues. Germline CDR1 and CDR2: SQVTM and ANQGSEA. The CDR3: CSVLRTGNTEAFF.

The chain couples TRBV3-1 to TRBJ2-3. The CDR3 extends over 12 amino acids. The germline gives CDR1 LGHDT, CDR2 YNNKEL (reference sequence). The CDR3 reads CASSPLPDTQYF.

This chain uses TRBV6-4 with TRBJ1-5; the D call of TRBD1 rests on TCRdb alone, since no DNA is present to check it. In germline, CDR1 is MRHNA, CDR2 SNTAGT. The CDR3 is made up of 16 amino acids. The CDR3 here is CASSDYGQDSNQPQHF.

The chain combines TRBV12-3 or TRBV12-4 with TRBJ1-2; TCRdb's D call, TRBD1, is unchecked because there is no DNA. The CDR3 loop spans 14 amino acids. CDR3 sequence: CASSPGVMGYGYTF.

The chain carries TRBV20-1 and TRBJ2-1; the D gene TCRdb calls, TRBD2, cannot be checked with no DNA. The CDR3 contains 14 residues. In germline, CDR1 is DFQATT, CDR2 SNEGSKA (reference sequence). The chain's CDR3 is CSAPAGGHNNEQFF.

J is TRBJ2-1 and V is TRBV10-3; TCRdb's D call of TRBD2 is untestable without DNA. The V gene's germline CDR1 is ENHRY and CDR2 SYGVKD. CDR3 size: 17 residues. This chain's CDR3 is CAISEPLGLAGENEQFF.

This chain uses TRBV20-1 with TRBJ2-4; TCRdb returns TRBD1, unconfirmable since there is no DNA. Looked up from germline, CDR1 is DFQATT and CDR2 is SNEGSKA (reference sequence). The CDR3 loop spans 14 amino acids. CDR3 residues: CSAHTDRAKNIQYF.

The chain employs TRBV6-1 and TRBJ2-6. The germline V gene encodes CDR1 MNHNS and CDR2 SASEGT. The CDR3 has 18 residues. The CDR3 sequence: CASSKQRRTYSGANVLTF.

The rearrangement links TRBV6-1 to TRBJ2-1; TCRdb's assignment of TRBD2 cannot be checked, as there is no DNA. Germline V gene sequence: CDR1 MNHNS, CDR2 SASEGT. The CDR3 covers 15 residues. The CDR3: CASSEAWTSGRGQFF.

CDR3 protein: CSARFSGGLDIQYF. V is TRBV20-1 and J is TRBJ2-4; absent DNA, TCRdb's TRBD1 call cannot be checked. From germline, CDR1 is DFQATT and CDR2 SNEGSKA (reference sequence). The CDR3 sequence is 14 residues long.

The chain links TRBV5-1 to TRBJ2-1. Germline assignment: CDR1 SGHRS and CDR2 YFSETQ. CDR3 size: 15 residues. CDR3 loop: CASSLVRLGNNEQFF.

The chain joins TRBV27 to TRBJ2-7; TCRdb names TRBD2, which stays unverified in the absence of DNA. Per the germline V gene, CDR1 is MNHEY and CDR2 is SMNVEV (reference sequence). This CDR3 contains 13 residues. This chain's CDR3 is CARGTPDSYEQYF.

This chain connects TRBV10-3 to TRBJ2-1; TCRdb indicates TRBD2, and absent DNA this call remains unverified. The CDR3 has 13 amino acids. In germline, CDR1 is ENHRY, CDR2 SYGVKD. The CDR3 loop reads CATRGLAENEQFF.

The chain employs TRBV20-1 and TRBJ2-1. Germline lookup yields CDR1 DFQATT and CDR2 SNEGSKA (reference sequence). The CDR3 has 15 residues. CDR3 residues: CSAPLLTSSYNEQFF.

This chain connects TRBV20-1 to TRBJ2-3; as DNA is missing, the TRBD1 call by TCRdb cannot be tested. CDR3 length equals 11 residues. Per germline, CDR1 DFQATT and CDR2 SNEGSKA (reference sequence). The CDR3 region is CSALTGKAQYF.

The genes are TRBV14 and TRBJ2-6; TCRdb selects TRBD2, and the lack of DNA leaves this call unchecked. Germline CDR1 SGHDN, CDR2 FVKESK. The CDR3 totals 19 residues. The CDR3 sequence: CASSQVTGLAGAGANVLTF.

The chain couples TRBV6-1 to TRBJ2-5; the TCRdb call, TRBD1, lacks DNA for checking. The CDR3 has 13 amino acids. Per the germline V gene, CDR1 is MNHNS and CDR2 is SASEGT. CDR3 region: CASSGTGEKTQYF.